This T cell receptor beta chain was captured by sequencing in a study of blood T cell repertoires in COVID-19 (dated by TCRdb to the early 2020s). Concerning the study at large: The collaborator samples originated in the United States, Italy and Spain and spanned the acute and convalescent phases of COVID-19. The prospective study material was composed of cDNA or gDNA derived from T cells, B-cell-depleted T cells, or PBMCs. Deeply sampled blood TCRbeta repertoires from subjects exposed to, actively infected with, or recovered from COVID-19 were included in the dataset. A freely available public database, intended as a resource for researchers studying the immune response to SARS-CoV-2, is where the repertoires were released. Samples were obtained from the ongoing ImmuneRACE study (first 160 participants) and from 1,254 subjects provided by 6 global collaborators. Sample metadata almost always included a de-identified subject ID, COVID-19 status, age in years and sex. HLA class I and class II types, where available, came from metadata supplied by the sample provider rather than from assay-based typing. Study-wide conclusions, independent of this receptor: Clinical and demographic metadata were provided uncurated, with the amount varying by source and participant.

A note on this clone: Its antigen is currently not known. The input lacks base qualities; no much larger clone sits a single base away.

Deletion took 2 bases off V and 0 bases off J, with a span of 11 bases between the germline ends. CDR1 and CDR2, per the germline V gene, are MGHRA and YSYEKL. Including the terminal cysteine and phenylalanine, the CDR3 comprises 16 residues. The retained sequence is limited to the CDR3, 48 bases, with the frame set at the first base. Each collaborating institution followed its own protocols to collect whole blood in K2EDTA tubes. For TCRbeta analysis, collaborators shipped samples in one of three forms: frozen whole blood, isolated PBMCs, or DNA extracted from either of those sample types. TCRbeta CDR3 regions were amplified from genomic DNA by means of the immunoSEQ Assay, a bias-controlled multiplex PCR. For the original study's pipeline: The number of nucleated cells in each sample was estimated by amplification of reference gene primers within the assay. Sequence reads were collapsed and filtered to measure the absolute abundance of every unique TCRbeta CDR3 rearrangement. For each sample, productive Simpson clonality was calculated by taking the square root of Simpson's diversity index across productive rearrangements. TCRdb's version of the immuneACCESS table is confined to in-frame rearrangements and falls short of the full clone set. An unresolved V gene accounts for under half of the shortfall where checked; the remainder is of unknown origin. That table gives V, J and clone size, and the DNA gave D and trimming. This sample holds 200,000 to 250,000 clones; about nine tenths were observed only once. Less than 3.5% of the sample lies in the top ten.

Recombination linked TRBV4-1 to TRBJ1-5; TRBD1 could be the D gene, as 6 bases match. The sequence came from a woman between 55 and 75 years old with acute or convalescent COVID-19. The sample was peripheral blood. CDR3 sequence: CASSQPGANSNQPQHF. The DNA is as follows: TGCGCCAGCAGCCAACCAGGGGCCAATAGCAATCAGCCCCAGCATTTT.